This is a list of T cell receptor beta chains from one sample in a study of blood T cell repertoires in COVID-19. Sequencing was performed with immunoSEQ multiplex PCR; in TCRdb, only in-frame clones are kept and a portion is missing. The sample shows tens of thousands of clones, roughly 88% of them seen only once. Specimen: peripheral blood. Receptor source: a woman in her sixties or seventies with COVID-19, enrolled during active disease. Each CDR3 is given with its conserved first and last residue. A D gene is named only where the DNA matches it firmly. Only some rows state a clone size, as once, few, many or a class for expanded clones.

v_call: TRBV29-1; j_call: TRBJ1-2; clone_size: .; d_call: TRBD1; cdr3_aa: CSVPARDRLAYTF; cdr3_nt: TGCAGCGTCCCTGCCCGGGACAGATTGGCCTACACCTTC
v_call: TRBV19; j_call: TRBJ1-2; clone_size: .; d_call: .; cdr3_aa: CASSTSVFGGYGYTF; cdr3_nt: TGTGCCAGTAGTACCTCCGTATTTGGAGGGTATGGCTACACCTTC
v_call: TRBV6-1; j_call: TRBJ1-2; clone_size: .; d_call: TRBD1; cdr3_aa: CASSATGGIGLSYGYTF; cdr3_nt: TGTGCCAGCAGTGCGACAGGGGGAATCGGTCTAAGCTATGGCTACACCTTC
v_call: TRBV11-2; j_call: TRBJ2-2; clone_size: .; d_call: .; cdr3_aa: CASSSPVTSSDTGELFF; cdr3_nt: TGTGCCAGCAGCTCACCCGTGACTAGTTCGGACACCGGGGAGCTGTTTTTT
v_call: TRBV28; j_call: TRBJ2-5; clone_size: large; d_call: .; cdr3_aa: CASSLGVRVYPYHRETQYF; cdr3_nt: TGTGCCAGCAGTTTAGGTGTCAGGGTGTACCCGTACCACAGGGAGACCCAGTACTTC
v_call: TRBV3-1/TRBV3-2; j_call: TRBJ1-1; clone_size: .; d_call: TRBD1; cdr3_aa: CASSQDSWGQGRTEAFF; cdr3_nt: TGTGCCAGCAGCCAAGATAGTTGGGGACAGGGGCGCACTGAAGCTTTCTTT
v_call: TRBV28; j_call: TRBJ2-3; clone_size: .; d_call: .; cdr3_aa: CASSPGLFTDTQYF; cdr3_nt: TGTGCCAGCAGCCCGGGACTGTTCACAGATACGCAGTATTTT
v_call: TRBV5-8; j_call: TRBJ2-5; clone_size: .; d_call: TRBD2; cdr3_aa: CASSLAWKGREGQETQYF; cdr3_nt: TGTGCCAGCAGCTTGGCCTGGAAAGGCCGGGAGGGGCAAGAGACCCAGTACTTC
v_call: TRBV9; j_call: TRBJ1-2; clone_size: .; d_call: .; cdr3_aa: CASSDRRNGYTF; cdr3_nt: TGTGCCAGCAGCGACCGGAGGAACGGCTACACCTTC
v_call: TRBV7-8; j_call: TRBJ2-7; clone_size: .; d_call: .; cdr3_aa: CASSLMGADEQYF; cdr3_nt: TGTGCCAGCAGCTTAATGGGGGCTGACGAGCAGTACTTC
v_call: TRBV6-2/TRBV6-3; j_call: TRBJ2-2; clone_size: .; d_call: .; cdr3_aa: CASSSGFLGELFF; cdr3_nt: TGTGCCAGCAGCTCGGGATTCCTTGGGGAGCTGTTTTTT
v_call: TRBV9; j_call: TRBJ1-1; clone_size: .; d_call: .; cdr3_aa: CASSADSPGTEAFF; cdr3_nt: TGTGCCAGCAGCGCGGACAGCCCGGGCACTGAAGCTTTCTTT
v_call: TRBV19; j_call: TRBJ1-1; clone_size: once; d_call: TRBD1; cdr3_aa: CASSQTGTVNTEAFF; cdr3_nt: TGTGCCAGTAGCCAAACCGGGACAGTGAACACTGAAGCTTTCTTT
v_call: TRBV30; j_call: TRBJ2-3; clone_size: .; d_call: TRBD1; cdr3_aa: CAWTRGSGTDTQYF; cdr3_nt: TGTGCCTGGACCAGGGGGAGTGGGACAGATACGCAGTATTTT
v_call: TRBV4-2; j_call: TRBJ2-3; clone_size: .; d_call: TRBD2; cdr3_aa: CASSHVAGGVGDTQYF; cdr3_nt: TGTGCCAGCAGCCATGTAGCGGGGGGAGTTGGAGATACGCAGTATTTT
v_call: TRBV20-1; j_call: TRBJ1-2; clone_size: once; d_call: .; cdr3_aa: CSASSSDYGYTF; cdr3_nt: TGCAGTGCGAGTAGTTCGGACTATGGCTACACCTTC
v_call: TRBV6-5; j_call: TRBJ2-2; clone_size: once; d_call: .; cdr3_aa: CASRQSQTGELFF; cdr3_nt: TGTGCCAGCAGACAGAGCCAGACCGGGGAGCTGTTTTTT
v_call: TRBV7-2; j_call: TRBJ2-1; clone_size: once; d_call: TRBD2; cdr3_aa: CASSSGGSTEQFF; cdr3_nt: TGTGCCAGCAGCTCGGGGGGGAGCACTGAGCAGTTCTTC
v_call: TRBV19; j_call: TRBJ2-3; clone_size: .; d_call: .; cdr3_aa: CASSIGADLFTDTQYF; cdr3_nt: TGTGCCAGTAGTATTGGGGCGGACCTATTCACAGATACGCAGTATTTT
v_call: TRBV18; j_call: TRBJ2-1; clone_size: .; d_call: TRBD2; cdr3_aa: CASSPPGLKDEQFF; cdr3_nt: TGTGCCAGCTCACCACCGGGACTAAAGGATGAGCAGTTCTTC
v_call: TRBV6-2/TRBV6-3; j_call: TRBJ1-1; clone_size: .; d_call: .; cdr3_aa: CASSYVSTEAFF; cdr3_nt: TGTGCCAGCAGTTACGTGAGCACTGAAGCTTTCTTT
v_call: TRBV14; j_call: TRBJ1-1; clone_size: .; d_call: .; cdr3_aa: CASSQDLGSWNTEAFF; cdr3_nt: TGTGCCAGCAGCCAAGATCTAGGTAGCTGGAACACTGAAGCTTTCTTT
v_call: TRBV5-1; j_call: TRBJ2-5; clone_size: once; d_call: .; cdr3_aa: CASSLGASAFQETQYF; cdr3_nt: TGCGCCAGCAGCTTGGGCGCTAGCGCCTTCCAAGAGACCCAGTACTTC
v_call: TRBV28; j_call: TRBJ2-7; clone_size: once; d_call: TRBD1; cdr3_aa: CASSLSGTGVYEQYF; cdr3_nt: TGTGCCAGCAGTTTATCCGGGACAGGGGTTTACGAGCAGTACTTC
v_call: TRBV6-2/TRBV6-3; j_call: TRBJ1-1; clone_size: .; d_call: TRBD1; cdr3_aa: CASSYGQGDTEAFF; cdr3_nt: TGTGCCAGCAGTTACGGGCAGGGGGACACTGAAGCTTTCTTT
v_call: TRBV29-1; j_call: TRBJ1-1; clone_size: .; d_call: TRBD1; cdr3_aa: CSVVGTGGREAFF; cdr3_nt: TGCAGCGTTGTTGGAACAGGGGGCCGCGAAGCTTTCTTT
v_call: TRBV11-2; j_call: TRBJ2-2; clone_size: once; d_call: TRBD2; cdr3_aa: CASSLLAGGEATGELFF; cdr3_nt: TGTGCCAGCAGCTTACTAGCGGGAGGGGAGGCCACCGGGGAGCTGTTTTTT
v_call: TRBV7-9; j_call: TRBJ2-7; clone_size: .; d_call: TRBD1; cdr3_aa: CASSGTAYEQYF; cdr3_nt: TGTGCCAGCAGCGGGACAGCCTACGAGCAGTACTTC
v_call: TRBV14; j_call: TRBJ2-1; clone_size: once; d_call: .; cdr3_aa: CASSFGQWGDEQFF; cdr3_nt: TGTGCCAGCAGCTTCGGACAGTGGGGCGATGAGCAGTTCTTC